This TCR beta chain was retrieved from a study of memory CD8 T cells in hepatitis C reinfection. For the study at large: HCV reinfection: RNA-positive following two negative tests at least 60 days apart.

Study results and limitations: With four to six donors, public clonotype conclusions could not be definitive.

Regarding time point: late/post reinfection, 12 to 24 weeks after detection. Sorted cells were sequenced directly ex vivo without any in vitro expansion. Data came from immunoSEQ multiplex PCR; TCRdb stores just in-frame clones and leaves some out. The data contain about 50,000 clones, roughly nine tenths of them singletons. Note on this clone: Its antigen remains unknown. Mismatch with germline at one junction end may stem from a read error.

The TCR comes from a man aged 18-30 years with hepatitis C virus infection. Sequencing was performed on naive CD8+ T cells sorted from blood.

The CDR3 spells CASSLYLGPSSYNEQLF. Here the CDR3 DNA reads TGTGCCAGCAGCTTATATTTGGGCCCCAGCTCCTACAATGAGCAGCTCTTC. J is TRBJ2-1 and V is TRBV11-2; no definite D call. Germline assignment: CDR1 SGHAT and CDR2 FQNNGV. This CDR3 has 17 amino acids.